This is a list of T cell receptor beta chains from one sample in a study of T cells in Graves' hyperthyroidism and ophthalmopathy. MiXCR, run by TCRdb on the multiplex PCR reads, gives a single entry per CDR3 protein. The sample lists 500,000 to 550,000 distinct CDR3 sequences; 15% to 20% were seen once. Sequenced material: blood. These receptors were obtained from a middle-aged man with Graves' ophthalmopathy. CDR3s leave out the opening cysteine and the closing phenylalanine or tryptophan. Fields, in order: clone size, V gene, CDR3 protein. Only some rows state a clone size, as once, few, many or a class for expanded clones.

few | TRBV13 | ASSLVGQGRTYEQY
few | TRBV2 | ASGAGGVETQY
many | TRBV12-3/TRBV12-4 | ASSGQEQFYEQY
NA | TRBV12-3/TRBV12-4 | ASNPQGSFGYT
many | TRBV10-3 | AISDRTVQETQY
many | TRBV5-1 | ASSLAAGGGTSYNEQF
many | TRBV11-1 | ASSLDTPSSYEQY
many | TRBV7-8 | ASSFGGLSGRPLSYEQY
many | TRBV12-3/TRBV12-4 | ASSLGQPTDTQY
NA | TRBV12-3/TRBV12-4 | ASTKTPGGQPQH
many | TRBV20-1 | SARDPWEGLNEQF
NA | TRBV6-2/TRBV6-3 | ASSGRDGGEKLF
NA | TRBV6-1 | ASSEWEFSNQPQH
NA | TRBV12-5 | ASGESSGLLSGNTIY
few | TRBV6-2/TRBV6-3 | ASSYTGGELF
NA | TRBV11-2 | ASSPEYNSPLH
few | TRBV14 | ASSQDRGRITGELF
NA | TRBV20-1 | SARIYGGGGELF
NA | TRBV4-1 | ASSQDGDHGDEKLF
NA | TRBV10-3 | AISDALLAGGTDTQY
many | TRBV2 | ASSDKGTGDYGYT
many | TRBV20-1 | SAPASYNEQF
many | TRBV6-1 | ASSEGTARETQY
few | TRBV2 | ASMEHGSGNTIY
many | TRBV12-3/TRBV12-4 | ASSRTGFWVSAEAF
NA | TRBV4-1 | ASREDRDGEQF
NA | TRBV10-3 | AISARTYEQY
NA | TRBV19 | ATRTSGGDEQF
few | TRBV4-2 | ASSPLLAGLNNEQF
few | TRBV9 | ASSVGGGGAAGNTIY
few | TRBV20-1 | SASEGGSYEQY
few | TRBV7-2 | ASSFFQNEQF
NA | TRBV20-1 | SAKRGNTEAF
NA | TRBV7-9 | ASSPPSALSPLH
NA | TRBV3-1 | ASTQGLAGKSTQY
NA | TRBV29-1 | SAPSSTDTQY
few | TRBV20-1 | SASGATDTQY
few | TRBV4-2 | ASSQDLSRPQPQH
NA | TRBV27 | ASTQGGLNTEAF
NA | TRBV28 | ASSLGATLNEKLF
NA | TRBV9 | ASTVTGRTALTNTGELF
many | TRBV12-3/TRBV12-4 | ASSPPRGNSYNEQF
few | TRBV5-1 | ASRLGTSGPGEQY
NA | TRBV15 | ATSRDPPRSADTQY
NA | TRBV6-1 | ASSSTGRNTEAF
NA | TRBV15 | ATSSSAGGPGQPQH
few | TRBV20-1 | SAKGYKNSPLH
many | TRBV2 | ASSRLAGGITVQETQY
many | TRBV11-2 | ASTLGQGRETQY